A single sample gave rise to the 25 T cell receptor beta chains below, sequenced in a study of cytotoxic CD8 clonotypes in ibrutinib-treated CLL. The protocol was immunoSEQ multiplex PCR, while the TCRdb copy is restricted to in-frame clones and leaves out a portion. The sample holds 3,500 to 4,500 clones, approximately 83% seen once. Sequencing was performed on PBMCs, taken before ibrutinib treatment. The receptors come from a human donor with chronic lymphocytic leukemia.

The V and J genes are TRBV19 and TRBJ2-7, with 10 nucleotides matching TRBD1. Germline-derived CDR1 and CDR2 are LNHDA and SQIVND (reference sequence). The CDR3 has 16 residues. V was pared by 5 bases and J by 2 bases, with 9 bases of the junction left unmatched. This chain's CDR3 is CASSVAGTGVPYEQYF. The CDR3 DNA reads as TGTGCCAGTAGTGTTGCCGGGACAGGGGTGCCCTACGAGCAGTACTTC.

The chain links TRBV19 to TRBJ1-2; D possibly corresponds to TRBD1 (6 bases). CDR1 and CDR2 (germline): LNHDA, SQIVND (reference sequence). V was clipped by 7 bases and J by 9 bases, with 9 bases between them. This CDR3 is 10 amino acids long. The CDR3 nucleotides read TGTGCCAGTATGGGGGCGAGCTACACCTTC. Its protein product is CASMGASYTF.

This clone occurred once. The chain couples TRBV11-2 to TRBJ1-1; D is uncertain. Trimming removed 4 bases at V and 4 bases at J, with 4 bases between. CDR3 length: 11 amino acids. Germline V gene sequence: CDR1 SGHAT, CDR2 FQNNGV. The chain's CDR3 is CASSSRTEAFF. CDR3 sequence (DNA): TGTGCCAGCAGCTCCCGCACTGAAGCTTTCTTT.

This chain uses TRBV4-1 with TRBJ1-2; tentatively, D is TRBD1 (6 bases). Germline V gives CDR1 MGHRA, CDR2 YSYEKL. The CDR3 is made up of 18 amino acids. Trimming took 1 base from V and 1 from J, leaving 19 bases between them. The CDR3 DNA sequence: TGCGCCAGCAGCCAAGCGCAAATAGGGACAAGGAATAACTATGGCTACACCTTC. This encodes CASSQAQIGTRNNYGYTF.

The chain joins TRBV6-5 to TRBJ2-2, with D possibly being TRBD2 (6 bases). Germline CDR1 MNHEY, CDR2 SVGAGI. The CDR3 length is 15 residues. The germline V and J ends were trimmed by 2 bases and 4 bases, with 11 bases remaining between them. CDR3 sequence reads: CASSYDWDFTGELFF. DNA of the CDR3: TGTGCCAGCAGTTACGATTGGGACTTCACCGGGGAGCTGTTTTTT.

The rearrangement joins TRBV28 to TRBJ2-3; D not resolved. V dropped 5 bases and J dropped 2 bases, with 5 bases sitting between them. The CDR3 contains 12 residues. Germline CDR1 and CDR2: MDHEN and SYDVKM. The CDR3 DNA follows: TGTGCCAGCAGTCCTTACACAGATACGCAGTATTTT. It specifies CASSPYTDTQYF.

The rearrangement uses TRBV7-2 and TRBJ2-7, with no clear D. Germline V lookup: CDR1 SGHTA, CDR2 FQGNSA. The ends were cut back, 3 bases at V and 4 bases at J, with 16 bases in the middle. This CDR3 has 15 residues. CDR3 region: CASSLMNEKAYEQYF. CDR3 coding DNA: TGTGCCAGCAGCTTGATGAATGAGAAGGCATACGAGCAGTACTTC.

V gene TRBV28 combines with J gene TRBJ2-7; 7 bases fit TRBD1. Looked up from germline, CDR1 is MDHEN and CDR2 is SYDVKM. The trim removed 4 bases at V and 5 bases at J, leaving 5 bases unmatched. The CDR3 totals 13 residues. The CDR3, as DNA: TGTGCCAGCAGTTCTTACGACAGGGACGAGCAGTACTTC. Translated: CASSSYDRDEQYF.

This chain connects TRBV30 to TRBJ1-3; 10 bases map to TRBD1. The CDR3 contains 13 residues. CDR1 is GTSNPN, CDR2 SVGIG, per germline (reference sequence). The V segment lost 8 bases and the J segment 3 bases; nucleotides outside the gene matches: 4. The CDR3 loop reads CAAGQGHGNTIYF. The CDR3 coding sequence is TGTGCCGCGGGACAGGGGCATGGAAACACCATATATTTT. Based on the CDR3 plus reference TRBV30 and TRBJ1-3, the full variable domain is SQTIHQWPATLVQPVGSPLSLECTVEGTSNPNLYWYRQAAGRGLQLLFYSVGIGQISSEVPQNLSASRPQDRQFILSSKKLLLSDSGFYLCAAGQGHGNTIYFGEGSWLTVV.

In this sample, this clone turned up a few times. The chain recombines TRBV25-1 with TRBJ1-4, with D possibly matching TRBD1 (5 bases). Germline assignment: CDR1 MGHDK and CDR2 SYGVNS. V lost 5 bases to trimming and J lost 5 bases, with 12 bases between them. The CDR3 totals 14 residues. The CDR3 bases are TGTGCCAGCAGTACCGGGACGGGGAATGAAAAACTGTTTTTT. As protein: CASSTGTGNEKLFF.

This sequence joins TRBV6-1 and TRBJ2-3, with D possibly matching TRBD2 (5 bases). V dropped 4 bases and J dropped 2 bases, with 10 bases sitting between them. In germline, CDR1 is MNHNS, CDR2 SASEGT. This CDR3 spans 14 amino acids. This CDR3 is CASSVTRITDTQYF. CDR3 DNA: TGTGCCAGCAGTGTTACTAGAATCACAGATACGCAGTATTTT.

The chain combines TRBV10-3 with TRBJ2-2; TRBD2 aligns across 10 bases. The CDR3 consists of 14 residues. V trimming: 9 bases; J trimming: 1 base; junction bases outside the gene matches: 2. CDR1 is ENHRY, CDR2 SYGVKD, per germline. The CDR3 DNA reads TGTGCCATAGCTAGCGGGGGGAACACCGGGGAGCTGTTTTTT. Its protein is CAIASGGNTGELFF.

CDR3 amino acids: CASSPGGNQPQHF. CDR3 DNA: TGCGCCAGCAGCCCCGGGGGGAATCAGCCCCAGCATTTT. The rearrangement links TRBV5-1 to TRBJ1-5, with a tentative D call TRBD1 (5 bases). CDR1 is SGHRS, CDR2 YFSETQ, per germline. The CDR3 covers 13 residues. V was pared by 4 bases and J by 4 bases, with 9 bases between. Supplemented by reference TRBV5-1 and TRBJ1-5, the full variable domain reads KAGVTQTPRYLIKTRGQQVTLSCSPISGHRSVSWYQQTPGQGLQFLFEYFSETQRNKGNFPGRFSGRQFSNSRSEMNVSTLELGDSALYLCASSPGGNQPQHFGDGTRLSIL.

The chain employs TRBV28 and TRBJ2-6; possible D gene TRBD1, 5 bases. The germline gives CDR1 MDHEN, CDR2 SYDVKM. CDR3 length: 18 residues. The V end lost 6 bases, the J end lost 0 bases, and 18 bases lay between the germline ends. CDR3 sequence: CASRLTGLLSSGANVLTF. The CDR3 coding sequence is TGTGCCAGCAGGCTAACAGGCTTACTTAGCTCTGGGGCCAACGTCCTGACTTTC.

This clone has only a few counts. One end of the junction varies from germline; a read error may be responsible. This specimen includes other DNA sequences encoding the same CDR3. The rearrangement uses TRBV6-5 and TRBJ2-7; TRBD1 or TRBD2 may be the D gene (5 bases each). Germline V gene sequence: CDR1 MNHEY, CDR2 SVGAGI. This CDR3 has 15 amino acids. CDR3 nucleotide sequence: TGTGCCAGCAGCCCATCGGGGACGTTCACCTACGAGCAGTACTTT. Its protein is CASSPSGTFTYEQYF.

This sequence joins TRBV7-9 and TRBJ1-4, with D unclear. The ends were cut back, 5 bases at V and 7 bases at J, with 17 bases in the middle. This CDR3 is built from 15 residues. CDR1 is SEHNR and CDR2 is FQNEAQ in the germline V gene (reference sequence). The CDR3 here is CASSAHLGVGEKLFF. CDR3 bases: TGTGCCAGCAGCGCCCATCTGGGAGTGGGTGAAAAACTGTTTTTT.

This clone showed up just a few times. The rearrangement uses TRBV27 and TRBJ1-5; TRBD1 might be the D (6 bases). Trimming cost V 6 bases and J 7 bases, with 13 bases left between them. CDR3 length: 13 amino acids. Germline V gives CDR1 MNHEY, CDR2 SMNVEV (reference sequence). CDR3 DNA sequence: TGTGCCAGCAGCCCAGGGGCTGACCAGCCCCAGCATTTT. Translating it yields CASSPGADQPQHF.

The CDR3 loop reads CASSLHSGSFTDTQYF. Here the CDR3 DNA reads TGTGCCAGCAGTTTACATAGCGGGAGCTTCACAGATACGCAGTATTTT. The rearrangement uses TRBV28 and TRBJ2-3, with 9 bases lining up with TRBD2. The length of the CDR3 is 16 residues. After removal of 2 bases from V and 2 bases from J, the junction contained 5 bases not matched to a gene. Germline CDR1 reads MDHEN; CDR2 reads SYDVKM.

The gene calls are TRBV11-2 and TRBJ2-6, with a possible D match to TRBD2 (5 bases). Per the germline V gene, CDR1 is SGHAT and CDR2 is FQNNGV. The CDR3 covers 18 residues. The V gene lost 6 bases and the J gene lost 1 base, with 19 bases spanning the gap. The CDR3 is CASRTFLAAWSGANVLTF. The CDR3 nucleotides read TGTGCCAGCAGAACTTTCCTAGCCGCCTGGTCTGGGGCCAACGTCCTGACTTTC.

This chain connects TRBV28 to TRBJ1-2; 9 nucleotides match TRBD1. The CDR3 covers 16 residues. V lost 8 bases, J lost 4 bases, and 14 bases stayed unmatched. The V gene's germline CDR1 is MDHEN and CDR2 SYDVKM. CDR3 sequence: CASDQSPGQGLYGYTF. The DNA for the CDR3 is TGTGCCAGCGACCAATCCCCGGGACAGGGCCTCTATGGCTACACCTTC.

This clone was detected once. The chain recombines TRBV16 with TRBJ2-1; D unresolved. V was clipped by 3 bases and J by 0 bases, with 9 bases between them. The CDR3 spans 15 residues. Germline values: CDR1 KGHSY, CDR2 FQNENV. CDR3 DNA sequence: TGTGCCAGCAGCCAGTTAGTACCCTCCTACAATGAGCAGTTCTTC. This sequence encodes CASSQLVPSYNEQFF. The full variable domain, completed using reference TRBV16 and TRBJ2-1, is GEEVAQTPKHLVRGEGQKAKLYCAPIKGHSYVFWYQQVLKNEFKFLISFQNENVFDETGMPKERFSAKCLPNSPCSLEIQATKLEDSAVYFCASSQLVPSYNEQFFGPGTRLTVL.

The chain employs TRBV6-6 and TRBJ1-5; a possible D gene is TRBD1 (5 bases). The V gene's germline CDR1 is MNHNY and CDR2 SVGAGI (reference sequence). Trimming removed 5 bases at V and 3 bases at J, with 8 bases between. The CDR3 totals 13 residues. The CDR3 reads CASSRQYNQPQHF. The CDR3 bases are TGTGCCAGCAGTAGACAGTACAATCAGCCCCAGCATTTT.

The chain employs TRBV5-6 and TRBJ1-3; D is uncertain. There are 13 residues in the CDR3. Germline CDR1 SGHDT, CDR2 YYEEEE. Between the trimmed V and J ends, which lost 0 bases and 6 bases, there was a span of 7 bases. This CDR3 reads CASSLARINTIYF. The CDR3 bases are TGTGCCAGCAGCTTGGCACGGATAAACACCATATATTTT.

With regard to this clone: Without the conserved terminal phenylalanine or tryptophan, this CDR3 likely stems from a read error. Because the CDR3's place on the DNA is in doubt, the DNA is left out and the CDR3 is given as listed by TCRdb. This CDR3 reads CASSGSDPTKDLWLHL. The V gene is TRBV28, the J gene TRBJ1-2. A total of 16 residues make up the CDR3, ends included. Germline values: CDR1 MDHEN, CDR2 SYDVKM.

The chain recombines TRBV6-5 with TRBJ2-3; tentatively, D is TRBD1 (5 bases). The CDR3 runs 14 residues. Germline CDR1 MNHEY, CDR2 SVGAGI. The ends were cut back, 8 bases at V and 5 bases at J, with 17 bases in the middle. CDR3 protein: CASGARNREDTQYF. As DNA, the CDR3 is TGTGCCAGCGGGGCTCGTAATAGGGAAGATACGCAGTATTTT.